These 6 T cell receptor beta chains share one sample of origin, sequenced in a study of PD-1 blockade in classical Hodgkin lymphoma. Produced via immunoSEQ multiplex PCR; TCRdb's table is partial and in-frame only. Seen here are roughly 41,000 clones, around 88% observed once, and the top ten hold about 7.8%. Brentuximab vedotin exposure varied, and every patient relapsed after autologous stem cell transplantation. Specimen: peripheral blood mononuclear cells (PBMCs), collected before the second cycle of nivolumab. These receptors came from a human donor with classical Hodgkin lymphoma.

This chain links TRBV6-5 with TRBJ1-2; TRBD1 matches at 9 bases. This CDR3 is built from 13 residues. Germline lookup yields CDR1 MNHEY and CDR2 SVGAGI. With V trimmed by 5 bases and J by 8 bases, 6 bases remained unmatched. This chain's CDR3 is CASSKPGQGGYTF. CDR3 DNA sequence: TGTGCCAGCAGTAAACCGGGACAGGGAGGCTACACCTTC.

CDR3 DNA: TGTGCCCTCACTTCCGGGACACTCTATGGGGCTATGAACACTGAAGCTTTCTTT. Translating gives CALTSGTLYGAMNTEAFF. This chain connects TRBV6-4 to TRBJ1-1; D possibly corresponds to TRBD1 (6 bases). Germline-derived CDR1 and CDR2 are MRHNA and SNTAGT. Between the trimmed V and J ends, which lost 11 bases and 0 bases, there was a span of 28 bases. CDR3 length: 18 residues.

The chain joins TRBV14 to TRBJ2-1; the D is unclear. CDR1 SGHDN and CDR2 FVKESK come from the germline V gene. CDR3 length: 14 residues. Trimming shortened V by 1 base and J by 0 bases, and 4 bases separated the two germline ends. CDR3 protein: CASSQVASYNEQFF. The CDR3 DNA is TGTGCCAGCAGCCAAGTAGCCTCCTACAATGAGCAGTTCTTC.

V is TRBV5-6 and J is TRBJ2-5, with 8 bases that match TRBD1. The CDR3 covers 17 residues. Per the germline V gene, CDR1 is SGHDT and CDR2 is YYEEEE. The ends lost 1 base at V and 7 bases at J; junction bases unmatched: 15. The DNA for the CDR3 is TGTGCCAGCAGCTTGCTTTCTCTGCGGACAGGGTTCGTGACCCAGTACTTC. As protein: CASSLLSLRTGFVTQYF.

In DNA, the CDR3 is TGTGCCAGCACCCAGCCAGGCGGCGATACGCAGTATTTT. This translates into CASTQPGGDTQYF. V usage is TRBV7-9 and J usage is TRBJ2-3; no definite D call. The CDR3 consists of 13 residues. CDR1 is SEHNR and CDR2 is FQNEAQ in the germline V gene (reference sequence). V was pared by 7 bases and J by 6 bases, with 14 bases between.

This clone was observed once. This sequence joins TRBV11-2 and TRBJ2-1; D ambiguous. Trimming cost V 6 bases and J 0 bases, with 12 bases left between them. CDR1 and CDR2 from the germline V gene are SGHAT and FQNNGV. The CDR3 consists of 15 residues. The CDR3 region is CASRPQLSSYNEQFF. The CDR3 DNA reads as TGTGCCAGCAGGCCACAGCTTTCCTCCTACAATGAGCAGTTCTTC.